This T cell receptor (beta chain) is drawn from a study of blood T cell repertoires in COVID-19. Study background: Sources were T cells, B-cell-depleted T cells, or PBMCs; the material itself was cDNA or gDNA.

Unmatched junction bases numbered 10, after V lost 0 bases and J lost 7 bases. The CDR3 extends over 19 amino acids. Germline-derived CDR1 and CDR2 are SGHRS and YFSETQ. Authors' data handling: Estimation of nucleated cell counts relied on the amplification of reference gene primers. The assay was immunoSEQ multiplex PCR, and TCRdb's table has in-frame clones only and misses some. That table supplies the V and J calls and clone size; D and trimming were determined from the DNA. The sample has about 99,000 clones, 79% seen once. The sequencing sample was made of peripheral blood. The chain joins TRBV5-1 to TRBJ2-1; 16 bases fit TRBD2. The sequence was collected from a woman of 80 years or more with active or convalescent COVID-19. Written as DNA, the CDR3 is TGCGCCAGCAGCTTGGAGGGGTCCGGGACTAGCGGGAGGGGTAATGAGCAGTTCTTC. It translates to CASSLEGSGTSGRGNEQFF.